The 28 T cell receptor beta chains listed next were all sequenced from one sample in a study of blood T cell repertoires in COVID-19. Assay: immunoSEQ multiplex PCR; the TCRdb copy retains only in-frame clones and omits some. The data hold 250,000 to 350,000 clones, with roughly 88% observed a single time. Specimen: PBMCs or T cells enriched from blood (not recorded which). The origin of the receptors is a woman in her twenties or thirties who had recovered from COVID-19.

The rearrangement links TRBV5-1 to TRBJ1-2, with 9 bases that match TRBD1. The CDR3 is 15 amino acids. Germline V gene lookup returns CDR1 SGHRS and CDR2 YFSETQ. V shed 6 bases and J 7 bases; nucleotides not matched to a gene: 13. CDR3 in amino acids: CASTDRGQGLTGYTF. CDR3 nucleotides: TGCGCCAGCACCGACCGGGGACAGGGACTGACTGGCTACACCTTC.

V usage is TRBV4-1 and J usage is TRBJ2-7; D possibly corresponds to TRBD2 (5 bases). This CDR3 is built from 14 residues. V shed 0 bases and J shed 5 bases, with 11 bases lying between them. Germline CDR1 is MGHRA and CDR2 is YSYEKL. The CDR3 DNA is TGCGCCAGCAGCCAAGATCTGTACGGGAACGAGCAGTACTTC. Translating it yields CASSQDLYGNEQYF.

The genes are TRBV6-1 and TRBJ2-2; the match to TRBD1 covers 8 bases. Germline V gene sequence: CDR1 MNHNS, CDR2 SASEGT. The V gene end was trimmed by 5 bases and the J gene end by 3 bases; junction bases not matched to a gene: 5. The CDR3 runs 15 residues. Written as DNA, the CDR3 is TGTGCCAGCAGTTCCCAGGGGGCGGACACCGGGGAGCTGTTTTTT. Its protein is CASSSQGADTGELFF.

The chain combines TRBV7-9 with TRBJ1-3; perhaps TRBD1 as D (5 bases). Between the trimmed V and J ends, which lost 1 base and 4 bases, there was a span of 11 bases. The CDR3 extends over 15 amino acids. CDR1 SEHNR and CDR2 FQNEAQ come from the germline V gene (reference sequence). The CDR3 region has the DNA TGTGCCAGCAGCTTAGTAGGGGTCGGAGGAAACACCATATATTTT. Its translation is CASSLVGVGGNTIYF.

This chain uses TRBV18 with TRBJ1-1; TRBD1 aligns across 7 bases. Germline V lookup: CDR1 KGHSH, CDR2 LQKENI. Losses at the gene ends were 2 bases for V and 1 base for J; bases not matched to a gene: 7. The CDR3 totals 16 residues. This CDR3 reads CASSPTGTAQNTEAFF. In DNA, the CDR3 is TGTGCCAGCTCACCAACAGGGACAGCACAGAACACTGAAGCTTTCTTT.

The chain recombines TRBV30 with TRBJ1-5; 7 bases match TRBD1. The CDR3 totals 18 residues. Trimming removed 2 bases from V and 2 bases from J; junction bases left unmatched: 15. Germline V lookup: CDR1 GTSNPN, CDR2 SVGIG (reference sequence). CDR3 amino acids: CAWSPPGGVPIRNQPQHF. The CDR3 coding sequence is TGTGCCTGGAGTCCGCCAGGGGGTGTTCCAATACGCAATCAGCCCCAGCATTTT. The whole variable domain, filled in from reference TRBV30 and TRBJ1-5, reads SQTIHQWPATLVQPVGSPLSLECTVEGTSNPNLYWYRQAAGRGLQLLFYSVGIGQISSEVPQNLSASRPQDRQFILSSKKLLLSDSGFYLCAWSPPGGVPIRNQPQHFGDGTRLSIL.

CDR3: CAWMLGGKNIQYF. CDR3 nucleotide sequence: TGTGCCTGGATGCTAGGGGGAAAAAACATTCAGTACTTC. The chain joins TRBV30 to TRBJ2-4; TRBD1 might be the D (6 bases). Germline loops: CDR1 GTSNPN, CDR2 SVGIG (reference sequence). The CDR3 loop spans 13 amino acids. V was trimmed by 4 bases and J by 4 bases, leaving 11 bases between them.

The V and J genes are TRBV30 and TRBJ1-2; D ambiguous. The germline V gene encodes CDR1 GTSNPN and CDR2 SVGIG (reference sequence). The length of the CDR3 is 12 residues. Trimming removed 3 bases from V and 2 bases from J, with 7 bases in between. Here the CDR3 reads CAWRGVNYGYTF. The CDR3 region has the DNA TGTGCCTGGAGGGGAGTAAACTATGGCTACACCTTC.

The chain links TRBV10-3 to TRBJ2-2, with 7 bases fitting TRBD1. CDR3 size: 15 residues. The trim removed 4 bases at V and 4 bases at J, leaving 6 bases unmatched. Germline assignment: CDR1 ENHRY and CDR2 SYGVKD. The CDR3 DNA sequence: TGTGCCATCAGTGCCGGACAGGCCCGCACCGGGGAGCTGTTTTTT. This codes for CAISAGQARTGELFF.

Comment on this clone: Different DNA sequences within this sample yield the same CDR3. This chain connects TRBV19 to TRBJ2-5; D is ambiguous. V lost 1 base to trimming and J lost 1 base, with 7 bases between them. CDR1 and CDR2 (germline): LNHDA, SQIVND (reference sequence). This CDR3 comprises 14 residues. The CDR3 loop reads CASSIGAVQETQYF. Written as DNA, the CDR3 is TGTGCCAGTAGTATAGGGGCAGTCCAAGAGACCCAGTACTTC.

The V call is TRBV5-1, the J call TRBJ1-1; tentatively, D is TRBD1 (6 bases). Trimming cost V 1 base and J 0 bases, with 10 bases left between them. The germline V gene has CDR1 SGHRS and CDR2 YFSETQ. This CDR3 comprises 15 residues. The CDR3 DNA reads as TGCGCCAGCAGCTTGTTGGACAGACTGAACACTGAAGCTTTCTTT. Protein sequence: CASSLLDRLNTEAFF.

The V call is TRBV7-2, the J call TRBJ2-2; possibly TRBD2 for D (6 bases). CDR3 length: 13 residues. Per the germline V gene, CDR1 is SGHTA and CDR2 is FQGNSA. Trimming shortened V by 3 bases and J by 4 bases, and 6 bases separated the two germline ends. This CDR3 is CASSLGGTGELFF. CDR3 coding DNA: TGTGCCAGCAGCTTGGGGGGCACCGGGGAGCTGTTTTTT.

V and J are TRBV5-1 and TRBJ2-7; D perhaps matches TRBD1 (5 bases). The CDR3 consists of 12 residues. V was pared by 4 bases and J by 3 bases, with 8 bases between. Germline V CDR1 and CDR2: SGHRS, YFSETQ. CDR3 sequence: CASSLTVYEQYF. As DNA, the CDR3 is TGCGCCAGCAGCCTGACAGTCTACGAGCAGTACTTC.

This clone was recorded once. This chain connects TRBV7-9 to TRBJ2-7; 9 bases agree with TRBD1. The length of the CDR3 is 12 residues. The germline V gene has CDR1 SEHNR and CDR2 FQNEAQ (reference sequence). The ends lost 11 bases at V and 5 bases at J; junction bases unmatched: 7. The CDR3 DNA sequence: TGTGCCGGCGGGACAGGGTGGGACGAGCAGTACTTC. It encodes CAGGTGWDEQYF. Full variable domain (rest looked up from reference TRBV7-9 and TRBJ2-7): DTGVSQNPRHKITKRGQNVTFRCDPISEHNRLYWYRQTLGQGPEFLTYFQNEAQLEKSRLLSDRFSAERPKGSFSTLEIQRTEQGDSAMYLCAGGTGWDEQYFGPGTRLTVT.

V is TRBV6-4 and J is TRBJ2-1, with 8 bases fitting TRBD1. The CDR3 runs 16 residues. Germline V gene data show CDR1 as MRHNA and CDR2 as SNTAGT. J lost 2 bases, V lost 6 bases, and 9 bases had no gene match. CDR3 sequence: CASSVRDRSPYNEQFF. The DNA of the CDR3 is TGTGCCAGCAGCGTTCGGGACAGGTCCCCCTACAATGAGCAGTTCTTC.

CDR3 bases: TGTGCCAGCAGTTTTTCTACTCAGGCCATATATTTT. This gives the protein CASSFSTQAIYF. The genes are TRBV12-3 or TRBV12-4 and TRBJ1-3; D is unclear. The V gene lost 3 bases and the J gene lost 11 bases, with 11 bases spanning the gap. This CDR3 has 12 residues.

The chain uses TRBV3-1 (or the pseudogene TRBV3-2) and TRBJ2-1; 11 bases line up with TRBD2. This CDR3 is built from 16 residues. From germline, CDR1 is LGHDT and CDR2 YNNKEL (reference sequence). Unmatched junction bases numbered 8, after V lost 4 bases and J lost 6 bases. The CDR3 region has the DNA TGTGCCAGCAGCCCGTCGGATAGCGGGGGGGGCAATGAGCAGTTCTTC. As protein: CASSPSDSGGGNEQFF.

This chain joins TRBV5-1 and TRBJ1-2; tentatively, D is TRBD1 (6 bases). V dropped 0 bases and J dropped 8 bases, with 17 bases sitting between them. Germline V gives CDR1 SGHRS, CDR2 YFSETQ. The CDR3 runs 15 residues. The CDR3 spells CASSLVLQGTDGYTF. Here the CDR3 DNA reads TGCGCCAGCAGCTTGGTCCTACAGGGAACTGACGGCTACACCTTC.

The chain recombines TRBV4-1 with TRBJ1-1, with 10 bases lining up with TRBD1. The CDR3 has 14 amino acids. The junction had 4 bases not matched to a gene; V was cut back by 6 bases and J by 3 bases. In germline, CDR1 is MGHRA, CDR2 YSYEKL. The CDR3 loop reads CASSRQGADTEAFF. The CDR3 bases are TGCGCCAGCAGTCGACAGGGGGCGGACACTGAAGCTTTCTTT.

This clone has a single count. The V call is TRBV27, the J call TRBJ1-1, with D uncertain. Trimming removed 4 bases from V and 1 base from J, with 10 bases in between. The CDR3 is made up of 14 amino acids. CDR1 MNHEY and CDR2 SMNVEV come from the germline V gene (reference sequence). CDR3 loop: CASSSNLPNTEAFF. The CDR3 region has the DNA TGTGCCAGCAGTTCCAACTTACCGAACACTGAAGCTTTCTTT.

This clone was observed a single time. J is TRBJ2-7 and V is TRBV19; possibly TRBD1 for D (6 bases). V lost 2 bases to trimming and J lost 3 bases, with 8 bases between them. CDR1 LNHDA and CDR2 SQIVND come from the germline V gene (reference sequence). The CDR3 sequence is 13 residues long. The CDR3, as DNA: TGTGCCAGTAGTATACAACAGGGCTACGAGCAGTACTTC. It translates to CASSIQQGYEQYF. Combining the CDR3 with reference TRBV19 and TRBJ2-7 gives the whole variable domain DGGITQSPKYLFRKEGQNVTLSCEQNLNHDAMYWYRQDPGQGLRLIYYSQIVNDFQKGDIAEGYSVSREKKESFPLTVTSAQKNPTAFYLCASSIQQGYEQYFGPGTRLTVT.

The chain recombines TRBV9 with TRBJ1-5; D remains ambiguous. The ends were cut back, 4 bases at V and 0 bases at J, with 17 bases in the middle. There are 17 residues in the CDR3. Germline CDR1 and CDR2: SGDLS and YYNGEE. The CDR3 here is CASSPNPTEGSNQPQHF. The CDR3 DNA reads as TGTGCCAGCAGCCCCAACCCGACCGAGGGTAGCAATCAGCCCCAGCATTTT.

The chain employs TRBV28 and TRBJ1-2; D is undetermined. Germline CDR1 MDHEN, CDR2 SYDVKM. V was trimmed by 3 bases and J by 7 bases, leaving 9 bases between them. The CDR3 length is 12 residues. The CDR3 DNA sequence: TGTGCCAGCAGTTTTGGGGAGGGTGGCTACACCTTC. Protein sequence: CASSFGEGGYTF.

This clone was seen a single time. The chain uses TRBV5-1 and TRBJ2-7, with D possibly being TRBD2 (5 bases). The V gene's germline CDR1 is SGHRS and CDR2 YFSETQ. V was clipped by 2 bases and J by 7 bases, with 7 bases between them. CDR3 length: 11 amino acids. The CDR3 DNA reads as TGCGCCAGCAGCTTCGGCGGGGAGCAGTACTTC. Protein product: CASSFGGEQYF.

The chain carries TRBV6-5 and TRBJ1-2; 12 bases map to TRBD1. V gave up 6 bases and J gave up 8 bases; unmatched junction bases: 7. The CDR3 is 14 amino acids. Germline assignment: CDR1 MNHEY and CDR2 SVGAGI. CDR3 nucleotide sequence: TGTGCCAGCAGCCCCGGGACAGGGGGCCTGGGCTACACCTTC. Translated: CASSPGTGGLGYTF.

The chain recombines TRBV28 with TRBJ1-5; tentative D call: TRBD1 (5 bases). Germline CDR1 and CDR2: MDHEN and SYDVKM. CDR3 size: 15 residues. V gave up 7 bases and J gave up 6 bases, with 19 bases separating them. The CDR3 DNA reads TGTGCCAGCATCAATAGGGGAATCTGGGGTCAGCCCCAGCATTTT. This gives the protein CASINRGIWGQPQHF.

This rearrangement joins TRBV25-1 to TRBJ2-3; D unresolved. V was pared by 3 bases and J by 2 bases, with 12 bases between. The CDR3 totals 15 residues. CDR1 is MGHDK and CDR2 is SYGVNS in the germline V gene. CDR3 in DNA: TGTGCCAGCAGTGATAGTGCCCGCTCCACAGATACGCAGTATTTT. Its protein is CASSDSARSTDTQYF.

J is TRBJ1-3 and V is TRBV30; the D gene is possibly TRBD1 (6 bases). The V end lost 5 bases, the J end lost 0 bases, and 11 bases lay between the germline ends. This CDR3 comprises 14 residues. CDR1 GTSNPN and CDR2 SVGIG come from the germline V gene (reference sequence). CDR3 DNA sequence: TGTGCCTGGGTACAGGGCTTCTCTGGAAACACCATATATTTT. Translating it yields CAWVQGFSGNTIYF. Full variable domain (remainder filled in from reference TRBV30 and TRBJ1-3): SQTIHQWPATLVQPVGSPLSLECTVEGTSNPNLYWYRQAAGRGLQLLFYSVGIGQISSEVPQNLSASRPQDRQFILSSKKLLLSDSGFYLCAWVQGFSGNTIYFGEGSWLTVV.